A selection of T cell receptor beta chains follows, all from one sample in a study of neurological immune-mediated disorders. TCRdb re-called the 5' RACE reads with MiXCR, one entry per CDR3 protein. The sample contains about 80,000 distinct CDR3 sequences, 4.5% to 7.5% of which appear only once. Sequencing was done on a sample of PBMCs. The source is a woman aged 55-75 years with multiple sclerosis. The CDR3 runs from the conserved cysteine through the conserved F or W. D genes are given only for firm matches. Some rows mark clone size as missing; the rest say once, few, many or name a class of expanded clone.

CDR3 | DNA | V | D | size | J
CASSLLSTEAFF | TGTGCCAGCAGCTTATTAAGCACTGAAGCTTTCTTT | TRBV11-2 | - | many | TRBJ1-1
CASSPPQSLNYGYTF | TGTGCCAGCAGCCCGCCCCAGTCCCTCAACTATGGCTACACCTTC | TRBV3-1 | - | many | TRBJ1-2
CASSLDYEQYF | TGTGCCAGCAGCTTAGACTACGAGCAGTACTTC | TRBV11-2 | - | many | TRBJ2-7
CASSLARPSTDTQYF | TGCGCCAGCAGCTTGGCTCGACCTAGCACAGATACGCAGTATTTT | TRBV5-1 | - | many | TRBJ2-3
CASSPGGQGNSPLHF | TGTGCCAGCAGCCCAGGGGGACAGGGGAATTCACCCCTCCACTTT | TRBV9 | TRBD1 | many | TRBJ1-6
CASSLSTGGETQYF | TGCGCCAGCAGCTTGAGCACAGGAGGCGAGACCCAGTACTTC | TRBV5-1 | - | many | TRBJ2-5
CSVLPGNTIYF | TGCAGCGTTCTGCCTGGAAACACCATATATTTT | TRBV29-1 | - | many | TRBJ1-3
CASSNREGGSQETQYF | TGTGCCAGCAGCAACAGGGAAGGGGGCTCCCAAGAGACCCAGTACTTC | TRBV28 | TRBD1 | - | TRBJ2-5
CASSLDGSSYNEQFF | TGCGCCAGCAGCCTGGACGGGAGCTCCTACAATGAGCAGTTCTTC | TRBV5-1 | - | many | TRBJ2-1
CASSMEDLGTTNTGELFF | TGTGCCAGCAGTATGGAGGACTTAGGGACTACGAACACCGGGGAGCTGTTTTTT | TRBV12-3/TRBV12-4 | TRBD2 | many | TRBJ2-2
CASTTGDNSPLHF | TGCGCCAGCACCACAGGGGACAATTCACCCCTCCACTTT | TRBV5-1 | TRBD1 | many | TRBJ1-6
CSAGTNSGNTIYF | TGCAGTGCCGGGACAAACTCTGGAAACACCATATATTTT | TRBV20-1 | - | many | TRBJ1-3
CASSLASRAGGLLGGEQYF | TGCGCCAGCAGCTTGGCCTCCCGAGCGGGGGGCCTCCTTGGTGGCGAGCAGTACTTC | TRBV5-1 | TRBD2 | many | TRBJ2-7
CAMRDSYSGNTIYF | TGTGCCATGAGGGACAGTTACTCTGGAAACACCATATATTTT | TRBV2 | TRBD1 | many | TRBJ1-3
CASSLGGGAETQYF | TGTGCCAGCAGTTTAGGCGGGGGGGCCGAGACCCAGTACTTC | TRBV12-3/TRBV12-4 | TRBD2 | many | TRBJ2-5
CSARDTGGSGNTIYF | TGCAGTGCTAGAGACACAGGGGGCTCTGGAAACACCATATATTTT | TRBV20-1 | TRBD1 | many | TRBJ1-3
CSASMRRAGLAGDTLYEQYF | TGCAGTGCTAGTATGAGGCGGGCCGGACTAGCGGGGGACACCTTATACGAGCAGTACTTC | TRBV20-1 | TRBD2 | few | TRBJ2-7
CSARSSPGGGFF | TGCAGTGCTAGAAGTTCGCCAGGGGGAGGTTTCTTT | TRBV20-1 | TRBD1 | many | TRBJ1-1
CASSLGLRGKNSPLHF | TGCGCCAGCAGCTTGGGCCTCAGGGGAAAGAATTCACCCCTCCACTTT | TRBV5-1 | - | many | TRBJ1-6
CASSPDGLIQYF | TGTGCCAGCAGCCCAGACGGGCTCATTCAGTACTTC | TRBV9 | - | many | TRBJ2-4
CASSLGDRNTEAFF | TGTGCCAGCAGTTTAGGGGACAGAAACACTGAAGCTTTCTTT | TRBV12-3/TRBV12-4 | TRBD1 | many | TRBJ1-1